Listed here is a single T cell receptor beta chain. Its antigen is undetermined. These data originate in a study of cytomegalovirus exposure and HLA in healthy donors. Study background: In an early release, HLA-typed donors contributed some 80 million unique TCR sequences.

Looked up from germline, CDR1 is LNHDA and CDR2 is SQIVND (reference sequence). Trimming took 5 bases from V and 6 from J, leaving 16 bases between them. This CDR3 has 14 amino acids. This PCR relied on a set of 60 Vbeta primers and 13 Jbeta primers. Repertoires were generated with immunoSEQ multiplex PCR, while TCRdb's copy carries only in-frame clones and drops some. Here the sample spans 170,000 or so clones, 84% being singletons. Whereas donors were nominally healthy upon sampling, unrecorded immune exposures were probable. Overall study findings and caveats: Researchers had no immune exposure information except CMV serostatus available. For most TCR beta V segments, an earlier analysis put the productive rate at about 90% or about 30% of the time.

The material sequenced was PBMCs. This sequence originates from a girl aged 10 to 17 in good health and CMV-seropositive. This chain uses TRBV19 with TRBJ1-1; no clear D. The CDR3 sequence: CASSASLLLAEAFF. The CDR3 region has the DNA TGTGCCAGTAGTGCTAGTCTTCTCCTGGCTGAAGCTTTCTTT.